The source of this T cell receptor beta chain is a study of molecular identifiers for immune sequencing clone quantification. Naive CD8 T cells were picked out by sorting for CD8+CD4-CCR7+CD45RA+. Bulk TCR libraries were made with methods that had been previously described and with listed TCR primers. TCRdb re-called the PCR reads with MiXCR, one entry per CDR3 protein. Of some 580,000 distinct CDR3 sequences listed, 25% were seen once; the top ten hold roughly 0.83%. The TCR originated in a human donor in good health. Some libraries in this study had Jurkat cell RNA spiked in. Sequencing was carried out using naive CD8+ T cells from blood, with Jurkat cell RNA spiked in. Subset defined: FACS-sorted CD8+CD4-CCR7+CD45RA+ naive T cells.

CDR3 in amino acids: CSARDGRYGDDEQFF. The CDR3 nucleotides are TGCAGTGCTAGAGACGGACGCTACGGTGACGATGAGCAGTTCTTC. The rearrangement links TRBV20-1 to TRBJ2-1; no reliable D call. The CDR3 has 15 residues. Trimming shortened V by 0 bases and J by 8 bases, and 17 bases separated the two germline ends. Germline CDR1 reads DFQATT; CDR2 reads SNEGSKA (reference sequence).